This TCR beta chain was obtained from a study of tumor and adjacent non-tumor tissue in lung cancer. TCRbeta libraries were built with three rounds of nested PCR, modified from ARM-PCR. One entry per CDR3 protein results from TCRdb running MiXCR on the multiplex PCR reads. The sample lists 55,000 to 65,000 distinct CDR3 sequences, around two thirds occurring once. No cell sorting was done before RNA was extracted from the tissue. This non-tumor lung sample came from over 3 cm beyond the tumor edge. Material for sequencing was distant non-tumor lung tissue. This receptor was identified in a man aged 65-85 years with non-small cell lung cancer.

The DNA of the CDR3 is TGTGCCAGCGGGGATCCGGGCCTAGCCTCCGAGCAGTACTTC. It codes for CASGDPGLASEQYF. The chain combines TRBV6-2 or TRBV6-3 with TRBJ2-7, with a weak D call TRBD2 (5 bases). The CDR3 consists of 14 residues. Trimming shortened V by 8 bases and J by 6 bases, and 20 bases separated the two germline ends. Germline assignment: CDR1 MNHEY and CDR2 SVGEGT.